This T cell receptor (beta chain) was identified in a study of CD8 T cells in ankylosing spondylitis. General study points: There was a TCR beta motif, made of eight highly homologous variants, that appeared characteristic of ankylosing spondylitis blood.

This clonotype has ten or more counts. Its target is not known. With molecular barcodes, quantitative 5'-RACE was used to make the TCR beta libraries. TCRdb redid the calling of the 5' RACE reads with MiXCR, one entry per CDR3 protein. The sample comprises some 140,000 distinct CDR3 sequences, roughly an eighth of which are singletons, and 4.1% rests with the top ten. V lost 6 bases and J lost 2, with 7 bases in between. The germline V gene encodes CDR1 DFQATT and CDR2 SNEGSKA (reference sequence). This CDR3 has 11 amino acids. The sequence came from a female donor with ankylosing spondylitis or in good health (not recorded which). This chain uses TRBV20-1 with TRBJ2-5; D is uncertain. The sample consisted of blood, either unsorted or a sorted T cell fraction (not recorded which). CDR3 in amino acids: CSAVGQETQYF. CDR3 nucleotide sequence: TGCAGTGCGGTGGGACAAGAGACCCAGTACTTC.